This T cell receptor (beta chain) was sequenced during a study of cytomegalovirus exposure and HLA in healthy donors. CDR1 and CDR2 from the germline V gene are MDHEN and SYDVKM. V shed 3 bases, J shed 5 bases, and the junction held 4 bases outside the gene matches. The CDR3 length is 14 residues. General study results and limits: Some TCR beta chains (164 of them) were listed as cytomegalovirus-associated. Upon later analysis, TCR association rates were observed to vary by HLA locus, being highest for DRB1 and lowest for HLA-C. CMV serostatus was the only immune exposure information that was available.

With 60 Vbeta and 13 Jbeta primers, the PCR was carried out. Only in-frame clones appear in the TCRdb table, and some are missing; sequencing was by immunoSEQ multiplex PCR. The sample has roughly 110,000 clones, around 80% seen once. This clone was observed once. The antigen remains unidentified. Sequencing used PBMCs. This sequence joins TRBV28 and TRBJ1-2; TRBD1 matches 9 bases. The sequence derives from a middle-aged man in good health and CMV-seronegative. The CDR3 DNA reads as TGTGCCAGCAGTTTGGGGGACAGGGATTATGGCTACACCTTC. It is translated as CASSLGDRDYGYTF.